This TCR beta chain derives from a study of CD8+CD57+ T cells in acquired aplastic anemia (dated by TCRdb to between 2018 and 2020). Concerning the study at large: A CD8+CD57+ expansion meant a frequency higher than the mean frequency seen in healthy subjects. The paper's findings and limits, for the study overall: Roughly 29 CD8+ CDR3 sequences were found to be shared between patients and controls, but these sequences appeared to be highly expressed in patients and within the immunodominant clones of the patients. Between patients and healthy controls, no significant difference in CD8+ Simpson's diversity was found (P=0.060). In patients, diversity was lower in CD8+CD57+ cells than in the total CD4+ and CD8+ cell pools.

The CDR3 has 15 amino acids, counting the end cysteine and phenylalanine. This entry keeps only the CDR3 DNA: 45 bases, framed from base 1. The germline V gene provides CDR1 SGHVS and CDR2 FQNEAQ. Trimming removed 3 bases from V and 1 base from J; the gene matches leave 3 bases unexplained. Concerning this clonotype itself: The target of this receptor is not known. Base qualities are not recorded, but no much larger clone differs from it by a single base.

TCR beta VDJ combination and CDR3 sequence profiling used genomic DNA as the template. TCR repertoire sequencing was run on an Illumina HiSeq 2000. The authors processed their data as follows. Repertoire assessment relied on Simpson's diversity index, CDR3 size and DJ length profiles, and TRBV/TRBJ rearrangement plots. The most abundant DNA sequence in the deep sequencing data was defined as the immunodominant clone. CDR3 amino acid sequences were checked for sharing across subjects and were also compared against the VDJdb database and published repertoires. In-frame beta chains were kept once TCRdb had trimmed the public reads at Q25 with fastp and called clones with MiXCR. Each CDR3 protein appears once, grouped with its most common genes and DNA. TCRdb, not the original authors, processed these V and J calls. Across this sample there are about 17,000 distinct CDR3 sequences, with less than 45% seen only once. Jointly, the top ten make up 65% to 90% of the sample.

Patients chosen for sequencing had shown expansion of CD8+CD57+ cells by flow cytometry. For a sixth of the 12 patients who had sufficient cells, CD8+CD57+ effector memory cells were also sequenced. Every patient had a diagnosis of severe acquired aplastic anemia based on International Study of Aplastic Anemia and Agranulocytosis and Camitta criteria. No therapy had been received by the patients at the time of blood sampling. Bead enrichment of CD8+CD57+ cells gave a mean DNA yield of roughly 1.5 ug. In the study, sorted CD4+ and CD8+ blood T cells from patients with severe aplastic anemia and from healthy subjects underwent deep sequencing of TCR repertoires. In the USA, patient enrollment took place under clinicaltrials.gov protocols 00001620, 01623167, 00001397, 00071045, 00081523 and 00961064. Ficoll-Paque density gradient centrifugation was used to isolate peripheral blood mononuclear cells.

Source material: CD8+CD57+ T cells sorted from PBMCs. The cell subset or site label on this specimen signifies: bead-enriched CD8+CD57+ effector memory T cells from SAA patients. The V and J segments used are TRBV7-8 and TRBJ1-3; TRBD1 lines up with 7 middle nucleotides. This TCR was recovered from a human donor with aplastic anemia. The encoded CDR3 is CASSLYRGSGNTIYF. Read as DNA, the sequence is TGTGCCAGCAGCTTGTACAGGGGTTCTGGAAACACCATATATTTT.